The 25 T cell receptor beta chains reported below all come from one sample, sequenced in a study of blood T cells in healthy people across ages. Through a sample-barcoded 5' primer and a J-beta primer mix, a second PCR was run for roughly 6 to 11 cycles. TCRdb re-called the 5' RACE reads through MiXCR, storing one row per CDR3 protein. The table records hundreds of thousands of distinct CDR3 sequences, 35% to 50% of them present only once. Input material: blood. These receptors all stem from a man older than 75 in good health.

The rearrangement uses TRBV29-1 and TRBJ2-3; TRBD1 matches at 11 bases. The CDR3 is 17 amino acids. Trimming removed 6 bases from V and 4 bases from J; junction bases left unmatched: 15. Germline V gene sequence: CDR1 SQVTM, CDR2 ANQGSEA. CDR3 in DNA: TGCAGCGTCTCTCTAGGGACAGGGGGAACTAGCGCAGATACGCAGTATTTT. Protein: CSVSLGTGGTSADTQYF.

The rearrangement joins TRBV12-3 or TRBV12-4 to TRBJ2-5, with 8 bases that match TRBD1. Trimming removed 6 bases from V and 13 bases from J; junction bases left unmatched: 19. CDR3 length equals 15 residues. CDR3 protein: CASRSEVTGGNELYF. The CDR3 nucleotides read TGTGCCAGCAGGAGCGAGGTCACAGGGGGTAACGAGCTGTACTTC.

This rearrangement joins TRBV28 to TRBJ2-7; 7 nucleotides agree with TRBD1. This CDR3 is 13 amino acids long. V was pared by 7 bases and J by 5 bases, with 8 bases of the junction left unmatched. Germline V gene lookup returns CDR1 MDHEN and CDR2 SYDVKM. CDR3 in DNA: TGTGCCAGCACCACCGGGACAGCTGACGAGCAGTACTTC. It is translated as CASTTGTADEQYF. Looking up the rest from reference TRBV28 and TRBJ2-7 gives the full variable domain: DVKVTQSSRYLVKRTGEKVFLECVQDMDHENMFWYRQDPGLGLRLIYFSYDVKMKEKGDIPEGYSVSREKKERFSLILESASTNQTSMYLCASTTGTADEQYFGPGTRLTVT.

At least ten counts were recorded for this clonotype. V and J are TRBV20-1 and TRBJ1-4; 12 bases align to TRBD1. J was trimmed by 5 bases and V by 4 bases; bases with no gene match: 5. Germline V gene lookup returns CDR1 DFQATT and CDR2 SNEGSKA (reference sequence). The CDR3 is 15 amino acids. In DNA form, the CDR3 reads TGCAGTGCTACCACCGGGACAGGGGGCAATGAAAAACTGTTTTTT. Translation gives CSATTGTGGNEKLFF.

The J gene is TRBJ1-4, the V gene TRBV29-1; perhaps TRBD1 as D (5 bases). Trimming shortened V by 3 bases and J by 3 bases, and 8 bases separated the two germline ends. This CDR3 spans 13 amino acids. Germline V gene data show CDR1 as SQVTM and CDR2 as ANQGSEA. The CDR3 spells CSVETASNEKLFF. CDR3 DNA sequence: TGCAGCGTTGAGACAGCTTCTAATGAAAAACTGTTTTTT.

The chain has TRBV27 and TRBJ1-2, with a weak D call TRBD1 (6 bases). Germline assignment: CDR1 MNHEY and CDR2 SMNVEV (reference sequence). Trimming pared 5 bases from V and 7 bases from J, leaving 11 bases between. This CDR3 spans 12 amino acids. CDR3 sequence (DNA): TGTGCCAGCAGTGCGGGGGCGGGTGGCTACACCTTC. Translated, it gives CASSAGAGGYTF.

The chain is built from TRBV7-2 and TRBJ2-7; D call uncertain. Germline V gene lookup returns CDR1 SGHTA and CDR2 FQGNSA. CDR3 size: 14 residues. With 4 bases removed from V and 2 bases from J, the gap between germline ends came to 12 bases. CDR3 DNA sequence: TGTGCCAGCAGCTCCGGAAGATCGGCCTACGAGCAGTACTTC. It specifies CASSSGRSAYEQYF.

V usage is TRBV7-9 and J usage is TRBJ2-1, with 8 bases lining up with TRBD2. J was trimmed by 5 bases and V by 6 bases; bases with no gene match: 9. This CDR3 comprises 15 residues. Germline V gene lookup returns CDR1 SEHNR and CDR2 FQNEAQ (reference sequence). CDR3 amino acids: CASSYSGIYHNEQFF. In DNA form, the CDR3 reads TGTGCCAGCAGTTATAGCGGGATCTACCACAATGAGCAGTTCTTC.

J is TRBJ1-5 and V is TRBV7-2; TRBD1 might be the D (6 bases). Germline V gene sequence: CDR1 SGHTA, CDR2 FQGNSA. V lost 1 base to trimming and J lost 3 bases, with 16 bases between them. CDR3 length: 17 residues. Written as DNA, the CDR3 is TGTGCCAGCAGCTTAGTACTCGCAACAGGGTACAATCAGCCCCAGCATTTT. This sequence encodes CASSLVLATGYNQPQHF.

V gene TRBV18 combines with J gene TRBJ2-1; D might be TRBD1 or TRBD2, each matching 8 bases. With 4 bases removed from V and 6 bases from J, the gap between germline ends came to 28 bases. The germline V gene has CDR1 KGHSH and CDR2 LQKENI. The CDR3 has 19 amino acids. The CDR3 sequence is CASSHKTATSAGGTNEQFF. The CDR3 DNA is TGTGCCAGCTCACACAAAACCGCGACTAGCGCAGGGGGCACCAATGAGCAGTTCTTC.

The chain employs TRBV24-1 and TRBJ2-5; TRBD1 aligns across 8 bases. Germline V gives CDR1 KGHDR, CDR2 SFDVKD. This CDR3 is 16 amino acids long. J gave up 11 bases and V 3 bases, and 16 bases lay outside the gene matches. The CDR3 DNA sequence: TGTGCCACCAGTGATCCCGGGACAGGATTAGGGAATGAGCAGTACTTC. Its protein is CATSDPGTGLGNEQYF.

Points on this clonotype: A much larger clone sits a single nucleotide away, making a read error possible. The chain combines TRBV10-3 with TRBJ2-6, with D perhaps TRBD1 (5 bases). The CDR3 consists of 14 residues. Germline CDR1 ENHRY, CDR2 SYGVKD. The DNA for the CDR3 is TGTGCCATCAGCAGGAGCTCTGGGGCCAGCGTCCTGACTTTC. It is translated as CAISRSSGASVLTF.

Comments on this clonotype: Germline is not matched at one junction end, which may reflect a read error. The chain couples TRBV27 to TRBJ2-5, with 7 positions matching TRBD1. Per the germline V gene, CDR1 is MNHEY and CDR2 is SMNVEV (reference sequence). This CDR3 has 19 residues. The DNA for the CDR3 is TGTGCCAGCAGTTTTCGGTTATTCCCTCCGGGACAGCAACAAGAGACCCCGTACTTC. Translating gives CASSFRLFPPGQQQETPYF.

The J gene is TRBJ1-2, the V gene TRBV20-1; D might be TRBD1 (6 bases). Trimming cost V 2 bases and J 7 bases, with 11 bases left between them. The CDR3 totals 12 residues. Germline V lookup: CDR1 DFQATT, CDR2 SNEGSKA (reference sequence). The CDR3 spells CSARLGGCGYTF. For the CDR3, the DNA is TGCAGTGCTAGATTAGGGGGTTGTGGCTACACCTTC.

This chain uses TRBV5-1 with TRBJ2-5; tentative D call: TRBD1 (6 bases). The closer fit of TRBJ2-1 to the DNA end suggests the J call may be wrong. The CDR3 consists of 16 residues. The germline CDR1 and CDR2 sequences are SGHRS and YFSETQ. The CDR3 DNA reads TGCGCCAGCAGCTTAGAGGGCAGGGACACACAAGAGACCCAGTTCTTC. It is translated as CASSLEGRDTQETQFF.

Comments on this clonotype: Germline and junction disagree at one end, which may indicate a read error. The chain joins TRBV4-2 to TRBJ2-3; 8 nucleotides align to TRBD2. CDR1 and CDR2 from the germline V gene are LGHNA and YNFKEQ. The CDR3 covers 16 residues. The DNA for the CDR3 is TGTGCCAGCAGCCAAGAGGTAACGGGGGGGAGAGATGCGCAGTATTTT. Its protein product is CASSQEVTGGRDAQYF.

V and J are TRBV7-9 and TRBJ2-3; a weak D match, TRBD1 (6 bases). In germline, CDR1 is SEHNR, CDR2 FQNEAQ (reference sequence). Trimming cost V 5 bases and J 2 bases, with 17 bases left between them. The CDR3 has 16 amino acids. The CDR3 is CASSRTVQGITDTQYF. CDR3 bases: TGTGCCAGCAGCCGTACAGTGCAGGGGATCACAGATACGCAGTATTTT.

Remarks on this clonotype: One end of the junction varies from germline; a read error may be responsible. V usage is TRBV7-7 and J usage is TRBJ2-5, with 12 bases lining up with TRBD1. Germline loops: CDR1 SSHAT, CDR2 FNYEAQ (reference sequence). This CDR3 is 15 amino acids long. The CDR3 bases are TGTGCTAGCAGCTCGGGACAGGGGGCGGGTGAGACCCAGTACTTC. Amino acid sequence: CASSSGQGAGETQYF. The whole variable domain, filled in from reference TRBV7-7 and TRBJ2-5, reads GAGVSQSPRYKVTKRGQDVTLRCDPISSHATLYWYQQALGQGPEFLTYFNYEAQPDKSGLPSDRFSAERPEGSISTLTIQRTEQRDSAMYRCASSSGQGAGETQYFGPGTRLLVL.

V gene TRBV12-3 or TRBV12-4 combines with J gene TRBJ2-2; 10 bases are shared with TRBD1. This CDR3 is built from 16 residues. J was trimmed by 3 bases and V by 5 bases; bases with no gene match: 6. This chain's CDR3 is CASSRQGAWYTGELFF. The CDR3 coding sequence is TGTGCCAGCAGTCGACAGGGGGCTTGGTACACCGGGGAGCTGTTTTTT.

This clonotype was detected only a few times. The genes are TRBV25-1 and TRBJ2-1, with 7 positions matching TRBD1. This CDR3 has 15 amino acids. The trim removed 6 bases at V and 8 bases at J, leaving 13 bases unmatched. The germline gives CDR1 MGHDK, CDR2 SYGVNS. CDR3 region: CASSDTGTAADEQFF. CDR3 sequence (DNA): TGTGCCAGCAGCGATACCGGGACAGCGGCGGATGAGCAGTTCTTC.

This chain uses TRBV7-3 with TRBJ1-1; D gene unclear. Between the trimmed V and J ends, which lost 0 bases and 5 bases, there was a span of 13 bases. There are 15 residues in the CDR3. Germline assignment: CDR1 SGHTA and CDR2 FQGTGA. The CDR3 region is CASSLTGSAGTEAFF. CDR3 DNA: TGTGCCAGCAGCTTAACGGGGTCGGCGGGGACTGAAGCTTTCTTT.

There are many counts of this clonotype. The chain links TRBV29-1 to TRBJ2-7, with D possibly called TRBD1 or TRBD2 (5 bases each). This CDR3 has 13 amino acids. Germline-derived CDR1 and CDR2 are SQVTM and ANQGSEA. The V end was cut by 3 bases, the J end by 6 bases, with 15 bases between. The CDR3 bases are TGCAGCGTTGATTTCCGGGGCCTCGGCGAGCAGTACTTC. Amino acids: CSVDFRGLGEQYF.

V gene TRBV11-2 combines with J gene TRBJ2-4; a possible D gene is TRBD1 (6 bases). Germline V lookup: CDR1 SGHAT, CDR2 FQNNGV. Trimming shortened V by 4 bases and J by 13 bases, and 20 bases separated the two germline ends. The CDR3 runs to 14 residues. In DNA form, the CDR3 reads TGTGCCAGCAGCTCAACCGGGACACTGGATGGGCAGTACTTC. Translation gives CASSSTGTLDGQYF.

The V call is TRBV14, the J call TRBJ2-7; D unresolved. Deletions cut 0 bases from V and 5 bases from J, with 8 bases between. The CDR3 runs to 13 residues. Germline assignment: CDR1 SGHDN and CDR2 FVKESK. DNA for the CDR3: TGTGCCAGCAGCCAAGATCTGGTTAACGAGCAGTACTTC. The encoded protein is CASSQDLVNEQYF. The whole variable domain, filled in from reference TRBV14 and TRBJ2-7, reads EAGVTQFPSHSVIEKGQTVTLRCDPISGHDNLYWYRRVMGKEIKFLLHFVKESKQDESGMPNNRFLAERTGGTYSTLKVQPAELEDSGVYFCASSQDLVNEQYFGPGTRLTVT.

This clonotype has a count of ten or more. This chain joins TRBV12-3 or TRBV12-4 and TRBJ2-7; perhaps TRBD1 as D (6 bases). This CDR3 spans 13 amino acids. Trimming stripped 6 bases from V and 1 base from J, with 10 bases between. Here the CDR3 DNA reads TGTGCCAGCAGCTTCGGACAGTCCTACGAGCAGTACTTC. It specifies CASSFGQSYEQYF.